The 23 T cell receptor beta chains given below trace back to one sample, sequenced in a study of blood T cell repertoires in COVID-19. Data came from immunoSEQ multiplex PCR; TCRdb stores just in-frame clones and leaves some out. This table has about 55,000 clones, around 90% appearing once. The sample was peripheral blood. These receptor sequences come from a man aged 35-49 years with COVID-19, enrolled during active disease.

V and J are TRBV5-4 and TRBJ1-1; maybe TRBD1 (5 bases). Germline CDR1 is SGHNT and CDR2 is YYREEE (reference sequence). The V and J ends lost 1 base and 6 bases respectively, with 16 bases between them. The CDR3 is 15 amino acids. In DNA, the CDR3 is TGTGCCAGCAGCTTGACAGGTTCTCGGCCCTCTGAAGCTTTCTTT. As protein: CASSLTGSRPSEAFF.

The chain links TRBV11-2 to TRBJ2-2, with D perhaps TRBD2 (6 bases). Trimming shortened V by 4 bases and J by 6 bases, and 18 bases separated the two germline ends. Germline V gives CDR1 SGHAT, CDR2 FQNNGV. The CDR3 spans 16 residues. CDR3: CASSYLMGGGAGELFF. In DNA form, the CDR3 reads TGTGCCAGCAGCTACTTGATGGGAGGAGGAGCCGGGGAGCTGTTTTTT. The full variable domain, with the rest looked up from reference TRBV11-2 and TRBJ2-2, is EAGVAQSPRYKIIEKRQSVAFWCNPISGHATLYWYQQILGQGPKLLIQFQNNGVVDDSQLPKDRFSAERLKGVDSTLKIQPAKLEDSAVYLCASSYLMGGGAGELFFGEGSRLTVL.

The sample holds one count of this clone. The CDR3 coding sequence is TGTGCCAGCAGCTGGACAGTTTCTAACTATGGCTACACCTTC. Translation gives CASSWTVSNYGYTF. The chain recombines TRBV3-1 (or the pseudogene TRBV3-2) with TRBJ1-2; TRBD1 is a possible D gene (6 bases). Germline assignment: CDR1 LGHDT and CDR2 YNNKEL (reference sequence). Trimming stripped 5 bases from V and 0 bases from J, with 10 bases between. The CDR3 length is 14 residues.

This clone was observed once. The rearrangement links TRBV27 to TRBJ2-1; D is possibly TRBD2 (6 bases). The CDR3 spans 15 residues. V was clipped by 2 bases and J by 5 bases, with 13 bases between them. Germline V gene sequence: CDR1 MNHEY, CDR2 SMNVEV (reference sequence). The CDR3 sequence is CASSLIVGTDNEQFF. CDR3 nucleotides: TGTGCCAGCAGTTTAATCGTGGGGACTGACAATGAGCAGTTCTTC.

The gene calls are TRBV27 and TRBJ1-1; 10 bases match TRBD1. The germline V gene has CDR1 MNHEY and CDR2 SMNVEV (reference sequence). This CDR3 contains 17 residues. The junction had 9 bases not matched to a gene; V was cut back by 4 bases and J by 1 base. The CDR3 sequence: CASSSLTGTGENTEAFF. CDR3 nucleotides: TGTGCCAGCAGTTCTCTCACCGGGACAGGGGAGAACACTGAAGCTTTCTTT.

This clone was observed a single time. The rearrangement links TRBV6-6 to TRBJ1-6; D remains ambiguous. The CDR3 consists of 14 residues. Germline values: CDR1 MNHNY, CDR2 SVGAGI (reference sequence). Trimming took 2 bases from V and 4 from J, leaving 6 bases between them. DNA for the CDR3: TGTGCCAGCAGTTACAGCGAGTATAATTCACCCCTCCACTTT. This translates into CASSYSEYNSPLHF.

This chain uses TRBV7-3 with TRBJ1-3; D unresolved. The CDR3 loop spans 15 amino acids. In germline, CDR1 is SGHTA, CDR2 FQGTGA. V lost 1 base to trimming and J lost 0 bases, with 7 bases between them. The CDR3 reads CASSLSTDSGNTIYF. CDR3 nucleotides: TGTGCCAGCAGCTTAAGTACAGACTCTGGAAACACCATATATTTT.

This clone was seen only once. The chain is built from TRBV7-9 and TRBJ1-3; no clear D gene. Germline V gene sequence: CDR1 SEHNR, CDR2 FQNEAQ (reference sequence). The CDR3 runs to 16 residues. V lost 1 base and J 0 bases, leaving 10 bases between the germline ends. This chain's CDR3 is CASSLGGTHSGNTIYF. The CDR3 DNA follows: TGTGCCAGCAGCTTAGGTGGCACACACTCTGGAAACACCATATATTTT.

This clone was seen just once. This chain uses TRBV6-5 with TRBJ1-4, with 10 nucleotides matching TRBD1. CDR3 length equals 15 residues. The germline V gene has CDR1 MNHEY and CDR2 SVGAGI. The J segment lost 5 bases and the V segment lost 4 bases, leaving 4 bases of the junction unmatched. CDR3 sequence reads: CASSSDRGRNEKLFF. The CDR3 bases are TGTGCCAGCAGTTCCGACAGGGGGCGGAATGAAAAACTGTTTTTT.

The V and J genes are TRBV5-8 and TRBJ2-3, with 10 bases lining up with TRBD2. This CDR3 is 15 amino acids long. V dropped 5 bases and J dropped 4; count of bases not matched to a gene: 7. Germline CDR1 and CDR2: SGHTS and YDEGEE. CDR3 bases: TGTGCCAGCAGTCGACTAGCGGGCTTGTCAGATACGCAGTATTTT. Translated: CASSRLAGLSDTQYF.

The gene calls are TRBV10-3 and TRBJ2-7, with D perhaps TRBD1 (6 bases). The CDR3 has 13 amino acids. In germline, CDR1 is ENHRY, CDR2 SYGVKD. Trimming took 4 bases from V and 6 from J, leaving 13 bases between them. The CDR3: CAISGGQPFEQYF. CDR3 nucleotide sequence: TGTGCCATCAGTGGCGGACAGCCCTTCGAGCAGTACTTC.

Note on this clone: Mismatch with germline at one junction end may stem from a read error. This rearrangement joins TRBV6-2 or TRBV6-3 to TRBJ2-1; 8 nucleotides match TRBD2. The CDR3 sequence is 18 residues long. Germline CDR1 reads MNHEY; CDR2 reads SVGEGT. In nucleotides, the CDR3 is TGTGCCAACAGTTACAGAGCGGGAGACGAGGGGTGGTGGAATGAGCAGTTCTTC. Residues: CANSYRAGDEGWWNEQFF.

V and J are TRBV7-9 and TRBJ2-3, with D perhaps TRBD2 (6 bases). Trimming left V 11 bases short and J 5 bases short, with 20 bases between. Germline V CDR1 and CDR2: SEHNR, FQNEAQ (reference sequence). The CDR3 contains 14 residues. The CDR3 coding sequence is TGTGCCTCGGGGGTGGGGCCTGATAGAGATACGCAGTATTTT. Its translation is CASGVGPDRDTQYF.

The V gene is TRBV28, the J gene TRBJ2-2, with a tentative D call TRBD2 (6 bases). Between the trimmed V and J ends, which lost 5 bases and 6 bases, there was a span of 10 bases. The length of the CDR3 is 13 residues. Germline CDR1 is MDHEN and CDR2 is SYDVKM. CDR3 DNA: TGTGCCAGCAGTCCGGGAGCCCCCGGGGAGCTGTTTTTT. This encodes CASSPGAPGELFF.

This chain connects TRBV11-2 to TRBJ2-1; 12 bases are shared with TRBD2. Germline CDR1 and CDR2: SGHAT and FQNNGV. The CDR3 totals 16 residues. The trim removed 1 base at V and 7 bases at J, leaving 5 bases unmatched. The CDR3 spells CASSLVASGRANEQFF. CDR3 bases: TGTGCCAGCAGCTTAGTCGCTAGCGGGAGGGCAAATGAGCAGTTCTTC.

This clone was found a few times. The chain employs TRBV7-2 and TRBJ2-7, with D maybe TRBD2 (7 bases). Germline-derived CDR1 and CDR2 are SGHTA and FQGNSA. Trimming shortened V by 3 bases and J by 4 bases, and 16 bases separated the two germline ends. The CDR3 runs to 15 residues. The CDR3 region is CASSFFGGGQYEQYF. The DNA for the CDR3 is TGTGCCAGCAGCTTCTTTGGGGGGGGGCAATACGAGCAGTACTTC. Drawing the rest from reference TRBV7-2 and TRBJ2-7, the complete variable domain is GAGVSQSPSNKVTEKGKDVELRCDPISGHTALYWYRQSLGQGLEFLIYFQGNSAPDKSGLPSDRFSAERTGGSVSTLTIQRTQQEDSAVYLCASSFFGGGQYEQYFGPGTRLTVT.

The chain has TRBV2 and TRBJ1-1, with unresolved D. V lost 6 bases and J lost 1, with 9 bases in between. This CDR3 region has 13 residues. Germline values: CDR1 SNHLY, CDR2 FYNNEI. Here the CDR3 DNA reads TGTGCCAGCAGCGCGGAGGAGAACACTGAAGCTTTCTTT. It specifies CASSAEENTEAFF. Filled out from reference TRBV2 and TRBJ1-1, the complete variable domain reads EPEVTQTPSHQVTQMGQEVILRCVPISNHLYFYWYRQILGQKVEFLVSFYNNEISEKSEIFDDQFSVERPDGSNFTLKIRSTKLEDSAMYFCASSAEENTEAFFGQGTRLTVV.

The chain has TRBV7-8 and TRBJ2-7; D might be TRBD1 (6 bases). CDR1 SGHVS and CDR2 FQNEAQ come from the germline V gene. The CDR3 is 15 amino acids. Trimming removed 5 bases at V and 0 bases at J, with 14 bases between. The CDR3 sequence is CASSPDRGSSYEQYF. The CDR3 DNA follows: TGTGCCAGCAGCCCGGACAGAGGGAGCTCCTACGAGCAGTACTTC.

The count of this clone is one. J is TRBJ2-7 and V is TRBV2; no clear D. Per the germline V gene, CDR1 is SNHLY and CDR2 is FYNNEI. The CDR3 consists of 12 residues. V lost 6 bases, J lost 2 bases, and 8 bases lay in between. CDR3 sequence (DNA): TGTGCCAGCAGCGTAGTGACCTACGAGCAGTACTTC. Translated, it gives CASSVVTYEQYF. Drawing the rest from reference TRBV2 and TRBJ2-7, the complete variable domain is EPEVTQTPSHQVTQMGQEVILRCVPISNHLYFYWYRQILGQKVEFLVSFYNNEISEKSEIFDDQFSVERPDGSNFTLKIRSTKLEDSAMYFCASSVVTYEQYFGPGTRLTVT.

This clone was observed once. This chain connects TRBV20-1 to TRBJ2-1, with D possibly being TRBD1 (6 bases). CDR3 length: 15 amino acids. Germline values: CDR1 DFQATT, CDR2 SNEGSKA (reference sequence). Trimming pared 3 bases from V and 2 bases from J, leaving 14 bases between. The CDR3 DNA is TGCAGTGCTAGTAGGGGGAGCGGCACCTACAATGAGCAGTTCTTC. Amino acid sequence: CSASRGSGTYNEQFF.

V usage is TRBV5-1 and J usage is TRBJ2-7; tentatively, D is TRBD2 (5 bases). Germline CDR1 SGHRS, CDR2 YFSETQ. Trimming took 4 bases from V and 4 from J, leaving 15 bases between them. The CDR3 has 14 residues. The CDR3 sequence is CASSLLSTGYEQYF. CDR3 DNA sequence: TGCGCCAGCAGCCTGCTTTCTACGGGGTACGAGCAGTACTTC.

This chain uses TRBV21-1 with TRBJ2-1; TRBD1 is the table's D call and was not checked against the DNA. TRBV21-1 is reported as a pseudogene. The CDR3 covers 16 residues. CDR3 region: CASSKGNRETYNEQFF. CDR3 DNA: TGTGCCAGCAGCAAAGGAAACAGGGAGACCTACAATGAGCAGTTCTTC.

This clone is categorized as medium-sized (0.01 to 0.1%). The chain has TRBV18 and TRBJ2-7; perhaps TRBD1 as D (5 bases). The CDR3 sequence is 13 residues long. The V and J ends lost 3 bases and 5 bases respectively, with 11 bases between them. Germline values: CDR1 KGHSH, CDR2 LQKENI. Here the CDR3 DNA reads TGTGCCAGCTCACCCCAGGGTAGGGACGAGCAGTACTTC. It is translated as CASSPQGRDEQYF.